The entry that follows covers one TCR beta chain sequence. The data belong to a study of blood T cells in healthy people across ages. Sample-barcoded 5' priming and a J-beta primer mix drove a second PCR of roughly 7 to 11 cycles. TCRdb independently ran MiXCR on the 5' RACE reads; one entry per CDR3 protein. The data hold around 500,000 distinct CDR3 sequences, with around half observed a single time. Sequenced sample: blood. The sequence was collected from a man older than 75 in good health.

CDR3 amino acids: CASRRTFDSNQPQHF. The CDR3 DNA is TGTGCCAGCAGAAGAACATTCGATAGCAATCAGCCCCAGCATTTT. V usage is TRBV6-4 and J usage is TRBJ1-5; no clear D. The CDR3 is 15 residues long. V lost 6 bases to trimming and J lost 0 bases, with 12 bases between them. CDR1 is MRHNA and CDR2 is SNTAGT in the germline V gene.